Each of the 18 T cell receptor beta chains below was sequenced from the same sample in a study of OX40 agonist ivuxolimab in advanced cancers. Libraries came from the immunoSEQ multiplex PCR assay. TCRdb obtained this table from immuneACCESS and retained in-frame rearrangements with V and J assigned. These tables miss some clones; where compared with another copy, unresolved V genes account for less than half of the shortfall, and the remainder is unexplained. Within this sample are around 86,000 clones, with roughly 84% of them counted one time only. Roughly 2.5% of the sample is held by the ten biggest clonotypes. Sequenced here: CD4+ or CD8+ T cells sorted from blood, sampled in a trial of the OX40 agonist ivuxolimab. Receptors originate from an adult with an advanced solid tumor such as melanoma, head and neck, liver or kidney cancer.

The chain couples TRBV11-3 to TRBJ2-1, with 7 bases aligning to TRBD1. The CDR3 extends over 13 amino acids. The V gene's germline CDR1 is SGHNT and CDR2 YENEEA. V was clipped by 5 bases and J by 6 bases; unmatched bases: 4. The CDR3 nucleotides read TGTGCCAGCAGCCTCGGGACAGCCAATGAGCAGTTCTTC. It encodes CASSLGTANEQFF.

The chain is built from TRBV9 and TRBJ1-4; no clear D gene. The germline CDR1 and CDR2 sequences are SGDLS and YYNGEE. The CDR3 extends over 15 amino acids. The ends were cut back, 1 base at V and 4 bases at J, with 11 bases in the middle. Here the CDR3 reads CASSVSPADNEKLFF. CDR3 coding DNA: TGTGCCAGCAGCGTATCACCCGCCGATAATGAAAAACTGTTTTTT.

The gene calls are TRBV9 and TRBJ1-5; 7 positions agree with TRBD1. The CDR3 totals 14 residues. CDR1 is SGDLS, CDR2 YYNGEE, per germline. V gave up 4 bases and J gave up 5 bases; unmatched junction bases: 6. CDR3 coding DNA: TGTGCCAGCAGCCCAGGACAGGAGGATCAGCCCCAGCATTTT. As protein: CASSPGQEDQPQHF.

This chain uses TRBV6-1 with TRBJ1-1; no clear D. There are 11 residues in the CDR3. V was cut by 8 bases and J by 13 bases, with 17 bases left in between. Germline assignment: CDR1 MNHNS and CDR2 SASEGT. The CDR3 reads CASLGYRSLFF. Here the CDR3 DNA reads TGTGCCAGCCTCGGGTACCGAAGCCTTTTCTTT.

The chain's CDR3 is CASSLLGVDEQFF. CDR3 coding DNA: TGTGCCAGCAGCTTATTGGGGGTGGATGAGCAGTTCTTC. The chain carries TRBV7-2 and TRBJ2-1; D assignment may be TRBD1 or TRBD2 (5 bases each). The CDR3 sequence is 13 residues long. In germline, CDR1 is SGHTA, CDR2 FQGNSA. V was pared by 2 bases and J by 8 bases, with 10 bases between.

The chain has TRBV19 and TRBJ2-6; 9 nucleotides line up with TRBD1. Germline lookup yields CDR1 LNHDA and CDR2 SQIVND (reference sequence). The CDR3 length is 16 residues. V was clipped by 6 bases and J by 0 bases; unmatched bases: 3. CDR3 sequence reads: CASRGQGSSGANVLTF. In DNA form, the CDR3 reads TGTGCCAGTAGAGGACAGGGGAGCTCTGGGGCCAACGTCCTGACTTTC.

The J gene is TRBJ2-3, the V gene TRBV4-3; possible D gene TRBD2, 6 bases. This CDR3 comprises 15 residues. In germline, CDR1 is LGHNA, CDR2 YSLEER. V lost 1 base, J lost 0 bases, and 8 bases lay in between. CDR3 coding DNA: TGCGCCAGCAGCCAAGCGGGGGTTAGCACAGATACGCAGTATTTT. The encoded protein is CASSQAGVSTDTQYF.

This clone appeared a few times. The V gene is TRBV9, the J gene TRBJ1-3, with D unresolved. The CDR3 consists of 16 residues. The germline V gene has CDR1 SGDLS and CDR2 YYNGEE. Trimming removed 0 bases from V and 0 bases from J, with 10 bases in between. The CDR3, as DNA: TGTGCCAGCAGCGTAGCGGAAGGTACCTCTGGAAACACCATATATTTT. It encodes CASSVAEGTSGNTIYF.

The J gene is TRBJ1-5, the V gene TRBV6-5, with D uncertain. Trimming pared 0 bases from V and 5 bases from J, leaving 2 bases between. Per germline, CDR1 MNHEY and CDR2 SVGAGI. The CDR3 totals 12 residues. The CDR3 bases are TGTGCCAGCAGTTACTCCTATCAGCCCCAGCATTTT. Translated: CASSYSYQPQHF.

The chain couples TRBV6-5 to TRBJ1-1; no firm D call. This CDR3 has 14 residues. Germline V gene lookup returns CDR1 MNHEY and CDR2 SVGAGI. Trimming took 0 bases from V and 6 from J, leaving 11 bases between them. The CDR3 coding sequence is TGTGCCAGCAGTTACTCGATCGGGATGGCTGAAGCTTTCTTT. This codes for CASSYSIGMAEAFF.

This clone was detected a few times. The chain combines TRBV2 with TRBJ2-6; possible D gene TRBD2, 5 bases. V was shortened by 7 bases and J by 0 bases, with 7 bases between the two germline ends. This CDR3 contains 14 residues. Germline V gene lookup returns CDR1 SNHLY and CDR2 FYNNEI. The CDR3 is CASNRGSGANVLTF. The CDR3 bases are TGTGCCAGCAATCGGGGCTCTGGGGCCAACGTCCTGACTTTC.

The chain recombines TRBV7-2 with TRBJ2-3; 8 bases are shared with TRBD1. The CDR3 has 15 residues. Trimming cost V 0 bases and J 4 bases; bases outside gene matches: 3. Germline lookup yields CDR1 SGHTA and CDR2 FQGNSA. The CDR3 region has the DNA TGTGCCAGCAGCTTAGCGGACAGGGTCGCAGATACGCAGTATTTT. It codes for CASSLADRVADTQYF.

CDR3 coding DNA: TGTGCCAGCAGAAACCTTACCGTACTTATAGGCTCCTACGAGCAGTACTTC. Translating gives CASRNLTVLIGSYEQYF. The chain is built from TRBV27 and TRBJ2-7; D not resolved. Germline CDR1 reads MNHEY; CDR2 reads SMNVEV (reference sequence). The CDR3 extends over 17 amino acids. V was cut by 6 bases and J by 0 bases, with 21 bases left in between.

The gene calls are TRBV7-2 and TRBJ2-3; unclear D gene. This CDR3 has 16 amino acids. In germline, CDR1 is SGHTA, CDR2 FQGNSA. The ends were cut back, 1 base at V and 1 base at J, with 12 bases in the middle. DNA of the CDR3: TGTGCCAGCAGCTTAGGGTGGTCCGAGGGCACAGATACGCAGTATTTT. Encoded protein: CASSLGWSEGTDTQYF.

The chain recombines TRBV7-9 with TRBJ2-7, with 9 bases fitting TRBD1. The CDR3 has 13 residues. V dropped 1 base and J dropped 5; count of bases not matched to a gene: 0. The germline gives CDR1 SEHNR, CDR2 FQNEAQ (reference sequence). The CDR3 nucleotides read TGTGCCAGCAGCTTAGGACAGGGGGACGAGCAGTACGTC. Translating gives CASSLGQGDEQYV.

This clone was recorded only once. The chain is built from TRBV14 and TRBJ2-6; D not certain. V lost 4 bases, J lost 3 bases, and 1 base lay in between. The CDR3 is 12 amino acids. The germline gives CDR1 SGHDN, CDR2 FVKESK. The CDR3 protein is CASSLGANVLTF. CDR3 sequence (DNA): TGTGCCAGCAGCCTTGGGGCCAACGTCCTGACTTTC. The full variable domain, rest sourced from reference TRBV14 and TRBJ2-6, is EAGVTQFPSHSVIEKGQTVTLRCDPISGHDNLYWYRRVMGKEIKFLLHFVKESKQDESGMPNNRFLAERTGGTYSTLKVQPAELEDSGVYFCASSLGANVLTFGAGSRLTVL.

The rearrangement links TRBV6-5 to TRBJ2-7, with 7 bases matching TRBD1. With V trimmed by 2 bases and J by 3 bases, 7 bases remained unmatched. Germline CDR1 reads MNHEY; CDR2 reads SVGAGI. The CDR3 length is 15 residues. DNA of the CDR3: TGTGCCAGCAGTTACCTGACAGGGATGGACTACGAGCAGTACTTC. Its translation is CASSYLTGMDYEQYF.

V is TRBV7-2 and J is TRBJ1-1, with TRBD1 identical over 8 bases. The germline V gene encodes CDR1 SGHTA and CDR2 FQGNSA. This CDR3 region has 14 residues. With V trimmed by 1 base and J by 7 bases, 5 bases remained unmatched. Written as DNA, the CDR3 is TGTGCCAGCAGCTTAGGGGCAGGGGGCATTGAAGCTTTCTTT. It specifies CASSLGAGGIEAFF.